This TCR beta chain comes out of a study of cytomegalovirus exposure and HLA in healthy donors. The V gene's germline CDR1 is KGHSH and CDR2 LQKENI. The CDR3 is 14 amino acids. V lost 3 bases and J lost 7; bases outside the gene matches: 7. Here immunoSEQ multiplex PCR was the method, and the copy in TCRdb shows in-frame clones only, minus some. The sample includes a few hundred thousand clones, around 88% seen only once; the top ten take 2.9%. This clonotype originated in a woman under 30 in good health and CMV-seronegative. Sequencing was carried out using PBMCs. The rearrangement uses TRBV18 and TRBJ2-7, with TRBD1 matching 9 bases. The CDR3 is CASSPRTGEREQYF. The CDR3 DNA reads as TGTGCCAGCTCACCGAGGACAGGGGAGAGGGAGCAGTACTTC.